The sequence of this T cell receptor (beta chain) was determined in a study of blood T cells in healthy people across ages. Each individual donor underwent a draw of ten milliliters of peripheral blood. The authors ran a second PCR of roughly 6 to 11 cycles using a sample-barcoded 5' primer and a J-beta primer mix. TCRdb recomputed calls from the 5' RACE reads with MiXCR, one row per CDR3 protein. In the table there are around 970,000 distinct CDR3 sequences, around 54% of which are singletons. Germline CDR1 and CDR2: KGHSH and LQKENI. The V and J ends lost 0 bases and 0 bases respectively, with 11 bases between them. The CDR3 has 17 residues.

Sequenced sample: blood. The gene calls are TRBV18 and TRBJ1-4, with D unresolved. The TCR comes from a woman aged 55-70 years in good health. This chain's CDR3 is CASSPPVGSPTNEKLFF. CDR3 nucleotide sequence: TGTGCCAGCTCACCACCGGTAGGGAGCCCAACTAATGAAAAACTGTTTTTT.